This record covers a single TCR beta chain. This clone was seen more than once but under ten times. The target of this receptor is not known. Base-call qualities are not available, and no considerably larger clone is one nucleotide away. Genomic DNA was isolated from the sorted cells so that the TCRbeta CDR3 region could be sequenced. The immunoSEQ Assay was used to sequence the TCRbeta CDR3 regions. TCRdb re-hosts the immuneACCESS table, in-frame sequences only. Its copies lack some clones; in the studies checked, an unresolved V gene accounts for under half of them, and the cause for the rest is not known. Within this sample are just over 35,000 clones, with about three quarters of them counted one time only. Over 20% of the sample is held by the ten biggest clonotypes. The entry originates in a study of OX40 agonist ivuxolimab in advanced cancers. The study in broad terms: Ivuxolimab was a fully human IgG2 agonistic monoclonal antibody targeting the costimulatory receptor OX40 (CD134). In the dose-escalation cohort, around four fifths of patients were male, and the mean age was approximately 60 years, with a range of about 23 to 85. Of the approximately 50 dose-escalation patients, hepatocellular carcinoma was present in approximately 20, melanoma in approximately 15, renal cell carcinoma in 9 and head and neck cancer in 9. The paper describes the monotherapy dose-escalation part (N ≈ 52 patients) of the phase I trial of ivuxolimab. Patients were allowed to have had prior anti-PD-1, anti-PD-L1 or anti-CTLA-4 therapy, and approximately 40% of the dose-escalation patients had been treated with checkpoint inhibitors. Intravenous ivuxolimab was administered to patients every 2 weeks at six dose levels: 0.01, 0.1, 0.3, 1.5, 3 and 10 mg/kg. The purpose of peripheral TCRbeta sequencing was to test whether ivuxolimab changed TCR sequence diversity and led to clonal T-cell expansion. Partial responses were achieved by three dose-escalation patients, of whom one had hepatocellular carcinoma and two had cutaneous melanoma.

The trial excluded patients who had a history of autoimmune disease or who were on systemic immunosuppression. Peripheral blood for TCR sequencing was collected from all dose cohorts at baseline, on cycle 4 day 1, and on cycle 7 day 1. Samples were obtained from an open-label, multicenter, first-in-human phase I dose-escalation trial of ivuxolimab. Adults with locally advanced or metastatic melanoma, renal cell carcinoma, hepatocellular carcinoma or head and neck squamous cell carcinoma were enrolled in the trial. Before TCR sequencing, CD4+ and CD8+ T cells were separately sorted from peripheral blood. The full study reports these points: After ivuxolimab, expanded clones were on average more numerous among CD8+ T cells than among CD4+ T cells. Which antigens the clonally expanded peripheral T cells were specific for was not determined. At doses of 0.1 to 3.0 mg/kg, clonal expansion of both CD4+ and CD8+ T cells in blood was seen between baseline and week 6. Low levels of normalized T-cell clonal expansion were also seen in some patients who did not respond. Partial responders in the 0.1-3.0 mg/kg groups had among the lowest normalized peripheral clonal expansion, especially among CD8+ T cells.

Via the germline V gene, CDR1 is MGHDK and CDR2 SYGVNS. From the cysteine up to the phenylalanine, the CDR3 has a length of 16 residues. The only DNA kept is the CDR3, 48 bases in frame from the first base. Deletion took 3 bases off V and 3 bases off J, with a span of 14 bases between the germline ends. The receptor was derived from an adult with an advanced solid tumor such as melanoma, head and neck, liver or kidney cancer. This receptor chain uses TRBV25-1 and TRBJ2-2, with a tentative D gene TRBD2 over 6 matching bases. The sequencing used CD4+ or CD8+ T cells sorted from blood, collected in a trial of the OX40 agonist ivuxolimab. The CDR3 sequence is CASSDGGLGYTGELFF. The nucleotide sequence reads as follows: TGTGCCAGCAGTGATGGGGGACTCGGATACACCGGGGAGCTGTTTTTT.